One T cell receptor beta chain is described in this entry. What it binds is unknown. With 60 Vbeta and 13 Jbeta primers, the PCR was carried out. Sequencing was performed with immunoSEQ multiplex PCR; in TCRdb, only in-frame clones are kept and a portion is missing. The sample comprises roughly 100,000 clones, 60% to 80% of which are singletons, and about 2.6% rests with the top ten. The record originates from a study of cytomegalovirus exposure and HLA in healthy donors. Overall study results and limits: Other equally common chains were less clonally expanded than HLA-associated TCR beta chains, a later analysis showed. Sequence variants that were highly shared formed a cluster that was likely a sequencing artifact. Another analysis was done later, and it associated approximately 15,000 TCR beta sequences with HLA alleles at 0.05 false discovery rate. A prior analysis recorded that most TCR beta V segments were productive about 87% or about 30% of the time.

The CDR3 loop spans 19 amino acids. The germline V gene has CDR1 GTSNPN and CDR2 SVGIG (reference sequence). V lost 2 bases to trimming and J lost 2 bases; unmatched junction nucleotides: 11. Sequenced sample: PBMCs. The rearrangement joins TRBV30 to TRBJ2-3; 15 bases are shared with TRBD2. The TCR was taken from a man aged 50 to 60 in good health and CMV-seropositive. In nucleotides, the CDR3 is TGTGCCTGGAGTCCGCGGCTCGGGACTAGCGGGAGGACCACAGATACGCAGTATTTT. Protein: CAWSPRLGTSGRTTDTQYF.